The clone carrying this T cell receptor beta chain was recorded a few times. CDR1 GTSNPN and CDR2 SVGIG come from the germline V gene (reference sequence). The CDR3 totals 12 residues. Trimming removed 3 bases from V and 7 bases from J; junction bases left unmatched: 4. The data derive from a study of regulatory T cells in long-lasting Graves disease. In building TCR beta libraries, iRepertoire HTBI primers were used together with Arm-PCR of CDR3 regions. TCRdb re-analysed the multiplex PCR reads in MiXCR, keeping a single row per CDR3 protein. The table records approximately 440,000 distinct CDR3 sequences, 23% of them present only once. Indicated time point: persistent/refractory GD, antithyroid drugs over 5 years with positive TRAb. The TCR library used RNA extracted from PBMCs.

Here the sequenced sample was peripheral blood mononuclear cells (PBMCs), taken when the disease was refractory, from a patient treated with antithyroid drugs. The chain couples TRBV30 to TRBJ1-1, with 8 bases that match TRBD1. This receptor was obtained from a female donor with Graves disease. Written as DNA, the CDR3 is TGTGCCTGGAGCTCAGGGGGCTTTGAAGCTTTCTTT. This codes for CAWSSGGFEAFF.